This T cell receptor (beta chain) was observed in a study of blood T cell repertoires in COVID-19. Study-level information: PBMCs, B-cell-depleted T cells, or T cells were the source of the cDNA or gDNA that made up the material.

This clone was counted once. This CDR3 region has 15 residues. The trim removed 2 bases at V and 1 base at J, leaving 4 bases unmatched. CDR1 MNHEY and CDR2 SVGAGI come from the germline V gene. Using immunoSEQ multiplex PCR, the repertoire was profiled, and TCRdb retains in-frame clones only, with some absent. This table has roughly 250,000 clones, around 80% appearing once. The sample taken for sequencing was peripheral blood. The TCR was taken from a woman between 40 and 55 years old with active or convalescent COVID-19. The chain combines TRBV6-5 with TRBJ1-1, with TRBD1 matching over 7 bases. The CDR3 nucleotides read TGTGCCAGCAGTTACCGGCACAGGGGGAACACTGAAGCTTTCTTT. Protein: CASSYRHRGNTEAFF.